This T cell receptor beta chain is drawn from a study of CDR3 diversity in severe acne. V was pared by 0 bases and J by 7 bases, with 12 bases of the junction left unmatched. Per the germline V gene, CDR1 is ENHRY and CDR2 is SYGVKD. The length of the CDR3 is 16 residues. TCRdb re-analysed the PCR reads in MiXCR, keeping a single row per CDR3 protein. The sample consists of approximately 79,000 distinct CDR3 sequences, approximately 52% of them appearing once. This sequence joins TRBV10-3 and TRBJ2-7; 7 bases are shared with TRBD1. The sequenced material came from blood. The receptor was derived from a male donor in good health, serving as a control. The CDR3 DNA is TGTGCCATCAGTGAGTCTGAAGGGACAGCCATGTGGGAGCAGTACTTC. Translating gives CAISESEGTAMWEQYF.